This is a list of T cell receptor beta chains from one sample in a study of cytomegalovirus exposure and HLA in healthy donors. Only in-frame clones appear in the TCRdb table, and some are missing; sequencing was by immunoSEQ multiplex PCR. The sample carries about 140,000 clones, about four fifths recorded once. Sequenced: PBMCs. Source of these receptors: a male donor in good health and CMV-seronegative. The CDR3 runs from the conserved cysteine through the conserved F or W. A D gene is named only where the DNA matches it firmly.

CDR3 protein: CASSAAQGANTEAFF; V gene: TRBV19; D gene: TRBD1; J gene: TRBJ1-1
CDR3 protein: CASSQDPRRLSGNTIYF; V gene: TRBV4-3; D gene: .; J gene: TRBJ1-3
CDR3 protein: CASSEGGGSTDTQYF; V gene: TRBV6-4; D gene: .; J gene: TRBJ2-3
CDR3 protein: CATSSPRGTSGRNEQFF; V gene: TRBV15; D gene: TRBD2; J gene: TRBJ2-1
CDR3 protein: CASSPKAGSSGNTIYF; V gene: TRBV18; D gene: .; J gene: TRBJ1-3
CDR3 protein: CASSAGPGSATETQYF; V gene: TRBV6-1; D gene: .; J gene: TRBJ2-5
CDR3 protein: CASSVQGSQETQYF; V gene: TRBV7-3; D gene: .; J gene: TRBJ2-5
CDR3 protein: CASSVGMARARIRNTEAFF; V gene: TRBV9; D gene: .; J gene: TRBJ1-1
CDR3 protein: CASSTAGVFTEAFF; V gene: TRBV19; D gene: .; J gene: TRBJ1-1
CDR3 protein: CATSRGSELGYGYTF; V gene: TRBV4-1; D gene: .; J gene: TRBJ1-2
CDR3 protein: CASSLRLAGRSYNEQFF; V gene: TRBV27; D gene: TRBD2; J gene: TRBJ2-1
CDR3 protein: CAISPSLGPGNTIYF; V gene: TRBV10-3; D gene: .; J gene: TRBJ1-3
CDR3 protein: CASSWSRGAGGVETQYF; V gene: TRBV7-8; D gene: .; J gene: TRBJ2-5
CDR3 protein: CASSEDGWRDYGYTF; V gene: TRBV2; D gene: .; J gene: TRBJ1-2
CDR3 protein: CASSLVSAKNIQYF; V gene: TRBV7-2; D gene: .; J gene: TRBJ2-4
CDR3 protein: CAISNPGQGNTEAFF; V gene: TRBV10-3; D gene: TRBD1; J gene: TRBJ1-1
CDR3 protein: CASSLGASGDTDTQYF; V gene: TRBV13; D gene: TRBD2; J gene: TRBJ2-3
CDR3 protein: CASSLALAGVAGELFF; V gene: TRBV5-4; D gene: TRBD2; J gene: TRBJ2-2
CDR3 protein: CASSLYRGGETQYF; V gene: TRBV5-1; D gene: .; J gene: TRBJ2-5
CDR3 protein: CASTRPGGYEQYF; V gene: TRBV6-1; D gene: TRBD2; J gene: TRBJ2-7
CDR3 protein: CASSFTGGVDTEAFF; V gene: TRBV5-1; D gene: TRBD1; J gene: TRBJ1-1
CDR3 protein: CASSLDRVGYTF; V gene: TRBV5-4; D gene: .; J gene: TRBJ1-2
CDR3 protein: CASSPPVRGGVHEQYF; V gene: TRBV5-4; D gene: .; J gene: TRBJ2-7
CDR3 protein: CASSGGTAGNTIYF; V gene: TRBV9; D gene: TRBD1; J gene: TRBJ1-3
CDR3 protein: CASSHGGLAGPEQFF; V gene: TRBV9; D gene: TRBD2; J gene: TRBJ2-1
CDR3 protein: CASSMRSGRSYNEQFF; V gene: TRBV19; D gene: .; J gene: TRBJ2-1
CDR3 protein: CASQPRGLAGIGELFF; V gene: TRBV7-9; D gene: TRBD2; J gene: TRBJ2-2
CDR3 protein: CASSLQGAGGADGNQPQHF; V gene: TRBV7-9; D gene: TRBD1; J gene: TRBJ1-5